This T cell receptor (beta chain) was captured by sequencing in a study of blood T cell repertoires in COVID-19. At the level of the study: Collection of acute and convalescent COVID-19 samples took place in the United States, Italy and Spain. T cells, B-cell-depleted T cells, or PBMCs supplied cDNA or gDNA.

Per the authors' pipeline: For nucleated cells, counts were estimated from reference gene primer amplification. Repertoires were generated with immunoSEQ multiplex PCR, while TCRdb's copy carries only in-frame clones and drops some. V and J calls and clone size are those listed in that table; D and trimming were worked out from the DNA. The profile shows 95,000 to 110,000 clones, 85% to 90% of them singletons. The germline V gene encodes CDR1 SGDLS and CDR2 YYNGEE. J was trimmed by 14 bases and V by 0 bases; bases with no gene match: 8. The CDR3 loop spans 14 amino acids. Sequencing was done on a sample of peripheral blood. The TCR was taken from a human donor in a cohort sampled during active COVID-19. The gene calls are TRBV9 and TRBJ1-6; 7 positions agree with TRBD1. CDR3 DNA sequence: TGTGCCAGCAGCGTAGGACAGGGCTTTAGGGCCCTCCACTTT. This encodes CASSVGQGFRALHF.